This T cell receptor beta chain is from a study of blood T cells in healthy people across ages. The authors ran a second PCR of about 6 to 11 cycles using a sample-barcoded 5' primer and a J-beta primer mix. TCRdb called the 5' RACE reads again in MiXCR, with one record for every CDR3 protein. The sample lists a few hundred thousand distinct CDR3 sequences, 27% occurring once. Study observations and caveats: Researchers judged that diversity estimates from one million T cells fell short of true values. Because donor CMV status was unknown, expanded clonotype changes were possibly confounded. Long-lived donors had more naive CD4+ cells and higher diversity than aged donors.

This CDR3 has 14 residues. The V and J ends lost 4 bases and 2 bases respectively, with 12 bases between them. Germline CDR1 is SGHRS and CDR2 is YFSETQ. This clonotype has just a few counts. As yet, its antigen is unknown. The J gene is TRBJ2-5, the V gene TRBV5-1, with D maybe TRBD1 (7 bases). This sequence was found in a woman in her 70s in good health. Specimen: blood. The DNA for the CDR3 is TGCGCCAGCAGCCGCGGGACAGAACAAGAGACCCAGTACTTC. This gives the protein CASSRGTEQETQYF.